This T cell receptor beta chain was recorded in a study of tumor-infiltrating lymphocytes in primary liver carcinoma. Unmatched junction bases numbered 6, after V lost 10 bases and J lost 4 bases. Per the germline V gene, CDR1 is MNHNS and CDR2 is SASEGT. This CDR3 comprises 14 residues. Note on this clonotype: The antigen remains undetermined.

Using a constant-region primer together with ProtoScript II reverse transcriptase, TCR beta cDNA was made from roughly 540 ng of total RNA. It was through three nested multiplex PCR rounds of slightly modified ARM-PCR that TCR beta libraries arose. A C-beta reverse primer was combined with TRBV1-TRBV30 forward primers in the first two PCR rounds, and each round had approximately 9 cycles. From the multiplex PCR reads, TCRdb called clonotypes with MiXCR, one entry per CDR3 protein. The table has 100,000 or so distinct CDR3 sequences, around 71% seen once; the top ten hold around 10%. Findings and caveats of the study: Among the pair types, tumor region pairs showed more overlap than tumor-adjacent and tumor-blood pairs.

The tissue used was unsorted bulk material of about 19-30 mg. RNA and DNA were co-extracted from it with the AllPrep DNA/RNA mini kit. The specimen was liver tumor tissue from sampling region 2. Described subset: tumor region T2, inferior pole. This clonotype was sampled from a woman in her fifties or sixties with primary liver carcinoma and hepatitis B virus infection. This chain joins TRBV6-1 and TRBJ2-2; 10 bases are a match to TRBD1. Here the CDR3 DNA reads TGTGCCAATGGGACAGGGGTAGGCACCGGGGAGCTGTTTTTT. Encoded protein: CANGTGVGTGELFF.